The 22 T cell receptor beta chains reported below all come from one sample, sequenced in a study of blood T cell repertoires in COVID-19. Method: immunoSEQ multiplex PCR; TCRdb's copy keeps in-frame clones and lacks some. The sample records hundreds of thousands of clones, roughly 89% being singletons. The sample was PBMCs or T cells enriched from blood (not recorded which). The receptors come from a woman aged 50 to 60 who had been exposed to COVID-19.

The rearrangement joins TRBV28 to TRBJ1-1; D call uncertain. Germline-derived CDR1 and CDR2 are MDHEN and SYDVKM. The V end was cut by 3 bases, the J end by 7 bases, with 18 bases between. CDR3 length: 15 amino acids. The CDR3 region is CASSLIGISRGEAFF. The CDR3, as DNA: TGTGCCAGCAGTTTGATCGGGATTTCTCGAGGTGAAGCTTTCTTT.

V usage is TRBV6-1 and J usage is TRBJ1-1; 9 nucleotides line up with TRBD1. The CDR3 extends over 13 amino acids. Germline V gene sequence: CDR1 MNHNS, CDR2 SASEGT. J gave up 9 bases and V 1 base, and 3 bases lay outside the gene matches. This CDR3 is CASSEDGTGKAFF. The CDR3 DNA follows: TGTGCCAGCAGTGAAGATGGGACAGGGAAAGCTTTCTTT.

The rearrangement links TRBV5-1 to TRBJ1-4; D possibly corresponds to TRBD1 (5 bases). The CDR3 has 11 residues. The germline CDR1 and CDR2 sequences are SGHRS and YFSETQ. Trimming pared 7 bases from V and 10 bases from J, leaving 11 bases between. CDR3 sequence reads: CASSQEGKLFF. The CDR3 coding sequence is TGCGCCAGCTCACAGGAGGGAAAACTGTTTTTT.

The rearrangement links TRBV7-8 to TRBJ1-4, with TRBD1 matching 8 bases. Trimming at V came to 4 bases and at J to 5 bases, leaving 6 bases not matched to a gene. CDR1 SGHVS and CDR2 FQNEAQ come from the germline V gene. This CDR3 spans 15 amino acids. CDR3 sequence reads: CASSSTGASNEKLFF. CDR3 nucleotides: TGTGCCAGCAGCTCGACAGGGGCTTCAAATGAAAAACTGTTTTTT. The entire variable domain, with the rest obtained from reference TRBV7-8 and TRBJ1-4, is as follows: GAGVSQSPRYKVAKRGQDVALRCDPISGHVSLFWYQQALGQGPEFLTYFQNEAQLDKSGLPSDRFFAERPEGSVSTLKIQRTQQEDSAVYLCASSSTGASNEKLFFGSGTQLSVL.

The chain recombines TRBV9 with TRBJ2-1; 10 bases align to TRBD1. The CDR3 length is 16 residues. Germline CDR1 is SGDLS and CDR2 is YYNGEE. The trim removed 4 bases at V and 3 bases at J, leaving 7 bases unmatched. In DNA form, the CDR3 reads TGTGCCAGCAGCCCGACCGGGACAGGGGACTACAATGAGCAGTTCTTC. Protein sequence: CASSPTGTGDYNEQFF.

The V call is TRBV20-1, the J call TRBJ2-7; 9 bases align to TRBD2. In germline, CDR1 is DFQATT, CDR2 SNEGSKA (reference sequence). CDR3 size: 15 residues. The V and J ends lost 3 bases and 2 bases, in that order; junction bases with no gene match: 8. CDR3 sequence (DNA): TGCAGTGCTAGTGGTTTGACTAGCGGACCCTACGAGCAGTACTTC. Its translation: CSASGLTSGPYEQYF.

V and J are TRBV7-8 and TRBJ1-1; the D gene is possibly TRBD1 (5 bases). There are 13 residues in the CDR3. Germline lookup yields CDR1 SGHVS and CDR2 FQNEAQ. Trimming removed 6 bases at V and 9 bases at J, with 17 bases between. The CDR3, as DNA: TGTGCCAGCAGGTTGGTGACAGACTCAAAAGCTTTCTTT. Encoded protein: CASRLVTDSKAFF.

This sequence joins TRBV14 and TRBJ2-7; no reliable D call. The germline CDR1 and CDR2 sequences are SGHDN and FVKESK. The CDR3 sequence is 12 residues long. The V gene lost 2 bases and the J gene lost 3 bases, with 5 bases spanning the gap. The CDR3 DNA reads TGTGCCAGCAGCCAATCCTTCTACGAGCAGTACTTC. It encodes CASSQSFYEQYF.

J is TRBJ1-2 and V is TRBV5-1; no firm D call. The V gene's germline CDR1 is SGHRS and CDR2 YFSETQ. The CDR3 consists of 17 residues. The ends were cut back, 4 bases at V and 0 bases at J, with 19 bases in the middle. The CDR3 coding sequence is TGCGCCAGCAGCCCCCTGGGCGACAATCTTGCTAACTATGGCTACACCTTC. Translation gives CASSPLGDNLANYGYTF.

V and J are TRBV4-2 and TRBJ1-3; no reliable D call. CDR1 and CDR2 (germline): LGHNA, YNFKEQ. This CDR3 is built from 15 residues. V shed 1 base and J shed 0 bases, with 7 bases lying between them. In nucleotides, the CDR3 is TGTGCCAGCAGCCAAGGCGGAAACTCTGGAAACACCATATATTTT. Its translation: CASSQGGNSGNTIYF.

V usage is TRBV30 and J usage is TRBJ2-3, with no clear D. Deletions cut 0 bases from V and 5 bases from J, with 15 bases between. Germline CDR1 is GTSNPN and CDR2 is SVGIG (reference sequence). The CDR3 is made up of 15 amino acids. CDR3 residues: CAWSVGGSGRDTQYF. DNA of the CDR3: TGTGCCTGGAGTGTTGGCGGTTCGGGTCGAGATACGCAGTATTTT. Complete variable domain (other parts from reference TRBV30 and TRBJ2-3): SQTIHQWPATLVQPVGSPLSLECTVEGTSNPNLYWYRQAAGRGLQLLFYSVGIGQISSEVPQNLSASRPQDRQFILSSKKLLLSDSGFYLCAWSVGGSGRDTQYFGPGTRLTVL.

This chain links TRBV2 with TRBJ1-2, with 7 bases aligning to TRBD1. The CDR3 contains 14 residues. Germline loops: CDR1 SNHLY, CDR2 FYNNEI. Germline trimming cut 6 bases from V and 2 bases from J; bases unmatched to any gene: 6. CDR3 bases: TGTGCCAGCAGACAGGGACAGTCCAACTATGGCTACACCTTC. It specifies CASRQGQSNYGYTF.

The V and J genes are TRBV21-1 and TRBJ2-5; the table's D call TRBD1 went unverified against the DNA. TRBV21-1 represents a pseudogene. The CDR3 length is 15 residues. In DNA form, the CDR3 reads TGTGCCGGACCCTGGACAGAAAGTTCCGAAGAGACCCAGTACTTC. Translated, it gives CAGPWTESSEETQYF.

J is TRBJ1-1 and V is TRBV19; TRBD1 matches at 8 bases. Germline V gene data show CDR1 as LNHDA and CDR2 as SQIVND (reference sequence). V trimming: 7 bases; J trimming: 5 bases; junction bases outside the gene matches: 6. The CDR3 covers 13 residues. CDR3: CASTDTGGTEAFF. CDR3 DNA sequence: TGTGCCAGTACAGATACAGGGGGGACTGAAGCTTTCTTT.

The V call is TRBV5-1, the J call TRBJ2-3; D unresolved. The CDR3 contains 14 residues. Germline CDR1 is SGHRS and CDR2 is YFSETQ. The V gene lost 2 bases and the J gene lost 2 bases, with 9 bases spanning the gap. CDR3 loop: CASSFSDFTDTQYF. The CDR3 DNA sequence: TGCGCCAGCAGCTTTTCAGACTTCACAGATACGCAGTATTTT.

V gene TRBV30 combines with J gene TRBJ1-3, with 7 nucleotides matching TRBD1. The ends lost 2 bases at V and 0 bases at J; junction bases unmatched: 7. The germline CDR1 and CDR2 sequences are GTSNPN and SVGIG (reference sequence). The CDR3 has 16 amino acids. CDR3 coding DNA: TGTGCCTGGAGTACGCTGGGACAGTTCTCTGGAAACACCATATATTTT. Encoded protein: CAWSTLGQFSGNTIYF.

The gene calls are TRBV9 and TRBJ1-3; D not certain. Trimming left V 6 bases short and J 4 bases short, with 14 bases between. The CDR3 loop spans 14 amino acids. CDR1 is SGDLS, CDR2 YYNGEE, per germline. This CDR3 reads CASMEGARGNTIYF. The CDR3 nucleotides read TGTGCCAGCATGGAGGGCGCGAGGGGAAACACCATATATTTT. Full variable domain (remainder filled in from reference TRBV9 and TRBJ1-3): DSGVTQTPKHLITATGQRVTLRCSPRSGDLSVYWYQQSLDQGLQFLIQYYNGEERAKGNILERFSAQQFPDLHSELNLSSLELGDSALYFCASMEGARGNTIYFGEGSWLTVV.

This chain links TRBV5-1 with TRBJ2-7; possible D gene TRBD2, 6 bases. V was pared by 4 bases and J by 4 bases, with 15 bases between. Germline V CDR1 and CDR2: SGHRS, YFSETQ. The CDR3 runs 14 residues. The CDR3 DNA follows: TGCGCCAGCAGCCCACAAACGGGGACTTACGAGCAGTACTTC. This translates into CASSPQTGTYEQYF.

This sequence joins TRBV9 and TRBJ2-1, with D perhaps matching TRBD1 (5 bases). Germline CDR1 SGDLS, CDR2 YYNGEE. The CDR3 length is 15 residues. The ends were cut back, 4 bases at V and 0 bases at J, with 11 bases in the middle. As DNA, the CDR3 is TGTGCCAGCAGCTCTGCGCAGGGCTCCTACAATGAGCAGTTCTTC. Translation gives CASSSAQGSYNEQFF. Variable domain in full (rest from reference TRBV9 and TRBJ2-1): DSGVTQTPKHLITATGQRVTLRCSPRSGDLSVYWYQQSLDQGLQFLIQYYNGEERAKGNILERFSAQQFPDLHSELNLSSLELGDSALYFCASSSAQGSYNEQFFGPGTRLTVL.

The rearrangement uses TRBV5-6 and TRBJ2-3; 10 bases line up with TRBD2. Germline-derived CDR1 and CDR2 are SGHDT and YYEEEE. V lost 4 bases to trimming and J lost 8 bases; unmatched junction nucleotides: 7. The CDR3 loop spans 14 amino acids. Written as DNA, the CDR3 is TGTGCCAGCAGCCTCCCCGGGACTAGCGCTACGCAGTATTTT. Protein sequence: CASSLPGTSATQYF.

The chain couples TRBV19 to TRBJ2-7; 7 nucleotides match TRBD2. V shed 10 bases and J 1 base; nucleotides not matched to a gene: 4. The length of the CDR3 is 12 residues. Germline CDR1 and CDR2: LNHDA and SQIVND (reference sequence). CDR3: CATREVSYEQYF. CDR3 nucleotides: TGTGCCACCCGGGAGGTATCCTACGAGCAGTACTTC.

CDR3 sequence (DNA): TGTGCCACCGGCGGCCGGCAAGGGGCAGATACGCAGTATTTT. It codes for CATGGRQGADTQYF. This chain connects TRBV24-1 to TRBJ2-3, with D possibly TRBD1 on 5 matching bases. V was trimmed by 9 bases and J by 4 bases, leaving 16 bases between them. The V gene's germline CDR1 is KGHDR and CDR2 SFDVKD. The CDR3 is 14 amino acids.